This record looks at one T cell receptor beta chain sequence and its context. As yet, its antigen is unknown. The data were obtained in a study of long-term antiretroviral therapy in people with HIV. The CDR3 is 13 residues long. V dropped 3 bases and J dropped 4 bases, with 10 bases sitting between them. Germline loops: CDR1 SGHNT, CDR2 YYREEE (reference sequence). Findings of the study overall: Spans of CDR3 length were tighter for HIV repertoires than for controls.

Researchers report immunoSEQ v3.0 was run at survey level. TCRdb's copy holds only in-frame clones and misses some; the assay was immunoSEQ multiplex PCR. The sample gives tens of thousands of clones, roughly 80% of which show up once; 20% to 25% is in the top ten. This chain joins TRBV5-4 and TRBJ1-1, with D possibly TRBD1 on 5 matching bases. The source was unsorted PBMCs, collected 0.4 years after starting antiretroviral therapy. The origin of this receptor is a man aged 50-60 years with HIV. The DNA for the CDR3 is TGTGCCAGCAGCTCCGGGGCGAGCACTGAAGCTTTCTTT. Amino acid sequence: CASSSGASTEAFF.